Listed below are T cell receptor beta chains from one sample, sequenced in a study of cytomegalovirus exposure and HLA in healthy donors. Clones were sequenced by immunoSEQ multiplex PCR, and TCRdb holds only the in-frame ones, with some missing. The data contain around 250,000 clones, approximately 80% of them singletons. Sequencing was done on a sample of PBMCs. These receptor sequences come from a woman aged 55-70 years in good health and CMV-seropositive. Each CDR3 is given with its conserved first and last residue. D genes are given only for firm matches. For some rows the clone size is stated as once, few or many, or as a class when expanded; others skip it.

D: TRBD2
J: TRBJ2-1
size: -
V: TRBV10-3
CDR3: CAISVGGRPYNEQFF
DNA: TGTGCCATCAGTGTAGGCGGGAGGCCCTACAATGAGCAGTTCTTC

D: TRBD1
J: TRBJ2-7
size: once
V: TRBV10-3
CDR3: CAIRDPGQAGNGQYF
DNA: TGTGCCATCAGAGATCCGGGACAGGCGGGGAACGGGCAGTACTTC

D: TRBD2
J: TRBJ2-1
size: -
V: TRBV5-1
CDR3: CASSLAPGGTRTNNEQFF
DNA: TGCGCCAGCAGCTTGGCCCCGGGGGGGACACGAACTAACAATGAGCAGTTCTTC

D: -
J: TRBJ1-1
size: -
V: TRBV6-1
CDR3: CASREQWEAFF
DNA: TGTGCCAGCAGGGAACAGTGGGAAGCTTTCTTT

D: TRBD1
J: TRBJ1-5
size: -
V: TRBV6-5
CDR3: CASSHRGSGQPQHF
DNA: TGTGCCAGCAGTCACAGGGGATCGGGTCAGCCCCAGCATTTT

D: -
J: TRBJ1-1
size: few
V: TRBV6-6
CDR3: CASSHSSGAGNTEAFF
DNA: TGTGCCAGCAGTCACTCGTCCGGTGCGGGGAACACTGAAGCTTTCTTT

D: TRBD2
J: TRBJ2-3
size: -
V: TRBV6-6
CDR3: CASSELAGVPDTQYF
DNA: TGTGCCAGCAGTGAGCTAGCGGGAGTTCCAGATACGCAGTATTTT

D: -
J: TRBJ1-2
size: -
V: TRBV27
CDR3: CASKAGPAVYGYTF
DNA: TGTGCCAGCAAGGCAGGGCCAGCCGTTTATGGCTACACCTTC

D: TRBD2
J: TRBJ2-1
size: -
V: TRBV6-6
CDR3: CASTYSGGDNEQFF
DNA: TGTGCCAGCACCTACTCGGGGGGGGACAATGAGCAGTTCTTC

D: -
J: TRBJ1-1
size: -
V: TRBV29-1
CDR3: CSVDSGRTEAFF
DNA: TGCAGCGTTGATTCCGGGAGAACTGAAGCTTTCTTT

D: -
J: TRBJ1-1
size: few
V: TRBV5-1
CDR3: CASGVEGRSEAFF
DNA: TGCGCCAGCGGGGTGGAGGGCAGGTCTGAAGCTTTCTTT

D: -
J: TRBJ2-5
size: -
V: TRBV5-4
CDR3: CASSDNLQETQYF
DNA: TGTGCCAGCAGCGACAATCTCCAAGAGACCCAGTACTTC

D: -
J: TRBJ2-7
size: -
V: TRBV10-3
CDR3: CAIGRSFYEQYF
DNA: TGTGCCATCGGCAGGTCCTTCTACGAGCAGTACTTC

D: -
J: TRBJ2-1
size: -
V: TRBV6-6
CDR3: CASSPGTYNEQFF
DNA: TGTGCCAGCAGTCCCGGGACTTACAATGAGCAGTTCTTC

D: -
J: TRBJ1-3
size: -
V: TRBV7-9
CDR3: CASSLGDTEAIYF
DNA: TGTGCCAGCAGCTTGGGGGACACGGAAGCCATATATTTT

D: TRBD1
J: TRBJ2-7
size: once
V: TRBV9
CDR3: CASSVGGTGVGEQYF
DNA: TGTGCCAGCAGCGTAGGGGGGACAGGGGTAGGGGAGCAGTACTTC

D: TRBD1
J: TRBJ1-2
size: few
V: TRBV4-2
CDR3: CASSSDRGLFYGYTF
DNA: TGTGCCAGCAGCTCGGACAGGGGGCTGTTCTATGGCTACACCTTC

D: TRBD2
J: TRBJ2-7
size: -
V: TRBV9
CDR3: CASSVEGAGGIKQYF
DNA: TGTGCCAGCAGCGTAGAAGGGGCGGGAGGGATTAAGCAGTACTTC

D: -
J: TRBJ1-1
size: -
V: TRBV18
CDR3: CASSPGLNTEAFF
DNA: TGTGCCAGCTCACCTGGCCTGAACACTGAAGCTTTCTTT

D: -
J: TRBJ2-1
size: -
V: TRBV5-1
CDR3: CASSWGGTGANEQFF
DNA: TGCGCCAGCAGCTGGGGAGGAACAGGGGCCAATGAGCAGTTCTTC

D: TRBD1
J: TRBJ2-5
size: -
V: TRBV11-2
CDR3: CASSPWTGSGETQYF
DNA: TGTGCCAGCAGTCCTTGGACAGGGTCGGGAGAGACCCAGTACTTC

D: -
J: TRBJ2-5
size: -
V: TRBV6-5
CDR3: CASSSGRGGSETQYF
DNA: TGTGCCAGCAGTTCGGGAAGGGGGGGAAGCGAGACCCAGTACTTC

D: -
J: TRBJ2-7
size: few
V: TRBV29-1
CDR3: CSVALASYEQYF
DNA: TGCAGCGTTGCGCTAGCTTCCTACGAGCAGTACTTC

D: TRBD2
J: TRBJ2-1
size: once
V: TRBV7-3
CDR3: CASSLGGFDEQFF
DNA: TGTGCCAGCAGCTTGGGGGGGTTTGATGAGCAGTTCTTC

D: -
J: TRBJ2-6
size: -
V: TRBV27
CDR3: CASSPTTRPAAGANVLTF
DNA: TGTGCCAGCAGCCCTACAACCCGACCTGCGGCTGGGGCCAACGTCCTGACTTTC

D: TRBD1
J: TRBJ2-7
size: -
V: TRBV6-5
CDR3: CASEAGTGTDKQYF
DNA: TGTGCCAGTGAAGCGGGGACAGGGACTGACAAGCAGTACTTC

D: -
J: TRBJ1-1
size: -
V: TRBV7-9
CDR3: CASSLVGGMRTEAFF
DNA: TGTGCCAGCAGCTTGGTCGGGGGAATGCGCACTGAAGCTTTCTTT

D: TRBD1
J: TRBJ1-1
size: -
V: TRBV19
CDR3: CANIRGPSNTEAFF
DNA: TGTGCCAATATCAGGGGGCCCAGTAACACTGAAGCTTTCTTT

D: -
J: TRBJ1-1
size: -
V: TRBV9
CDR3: CASSVGGESTEAFF
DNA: TGTGCCAGCAGCGTTGGGGGGGAAAGCACTGAAGCTTTCTTT

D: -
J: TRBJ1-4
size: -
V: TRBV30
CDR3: CAWSVGGREKLFF
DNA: TGTGCCTGGAGTGTAGGCGGAAGGGAAAAACTGTTTTTT

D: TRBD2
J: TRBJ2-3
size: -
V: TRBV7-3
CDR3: CASSSLAGYPDTQYF
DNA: TGTGCCAGCAGCTCGCTAGCGGGATATCCAGATACGCAGTATTTT

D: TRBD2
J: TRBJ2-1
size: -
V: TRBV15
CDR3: CATSRGGLAGLEQFF
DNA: TGTGCCACCAGCAGAGGGGGACTAGCGGGACTTGAGCAGTTCTTC

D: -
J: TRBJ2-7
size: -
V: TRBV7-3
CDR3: CASSLTWENEQYF
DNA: TGTGCCAGCAGCTTAACCTGGGAGAACGAGCAGTACTTC

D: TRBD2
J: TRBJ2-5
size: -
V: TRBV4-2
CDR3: CASSQGASSGRGMETQYF
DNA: TGTGCCAGCAGCCAAGGGGCCTCTAGCGGGAGAGGGATGGAGACCCAGTACTTC

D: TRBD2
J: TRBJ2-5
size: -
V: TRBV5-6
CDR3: CASSLNSGRGETQYF
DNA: TGTGCCAGCAGCCTGAATAGCGGGAGGGGGGAGACCCAGTACTTC

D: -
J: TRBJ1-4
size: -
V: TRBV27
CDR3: CAINGGRYEKLFF
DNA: TGTGCCATCAACGGGGGGCGCTATGAAAAACTGTTTTTT

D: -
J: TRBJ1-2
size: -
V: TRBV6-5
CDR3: CASSFGQTNYGYTF
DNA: TGTGCCAGCAGTTTCGGACAGACTAACTATGGCTACACCTTC

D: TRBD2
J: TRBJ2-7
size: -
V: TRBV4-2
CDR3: CASSQERAGGATSYEQYF
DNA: TGTGCCAGCAGCCAAGAAAGAGCGGGAGGGGCCACCTCCTACGAGCAGTACTTC

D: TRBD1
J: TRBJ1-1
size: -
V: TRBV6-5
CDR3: CASSPRTGNTEAFF
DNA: TGTGCCAGCAGCCCACGGACAGGGAACACTGAAGCTTTCTTT

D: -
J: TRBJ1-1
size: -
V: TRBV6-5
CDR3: CASTVSGNTEAFF
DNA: TGTGCCAGCACGGTTTCCGGGAACACTGAAGCTTTCTTT

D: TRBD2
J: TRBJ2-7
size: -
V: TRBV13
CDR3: CASTRTSGTEQYF
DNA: TGTGCCAGCACCCGGACTAGCGGGACTGAGCAGTACTTC

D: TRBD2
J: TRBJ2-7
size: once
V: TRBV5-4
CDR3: CASSGGTSGSGEQYF
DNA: TGTGCCAGCAGCGGGGGGACTAGCGGGAGCGGCGAGCAGTACTTC

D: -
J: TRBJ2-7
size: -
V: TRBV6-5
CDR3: CASSYIDSPEQYF
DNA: TGTGCCAGCAGTTACATCGATAGCCCTGAGCAGTACTTC

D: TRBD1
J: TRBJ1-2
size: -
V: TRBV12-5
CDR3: CASGWRTGTDGYTF
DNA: TGTGCTAGTGGTTGGAGAACCGGGACAGATGGCTACACCTTC

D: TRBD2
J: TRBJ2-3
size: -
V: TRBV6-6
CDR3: CASRRGAAFRTDTQYF
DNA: TGTGCCAGCAGGCGGGGGGCCGCCTTTCGCACAGATACGCAGTATTTT

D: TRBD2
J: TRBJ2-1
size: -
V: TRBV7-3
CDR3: CASSAGTSGGSEQFF
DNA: TGTGCCAGCAGCGCCGGGACTAGCGGGGGATCCGAGCAGTTCTTC

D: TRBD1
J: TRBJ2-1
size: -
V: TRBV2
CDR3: CASSAPTRQGTRNEQFF
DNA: TGTGCCAGCAGTGCCCCAACCAGACAGGGAACTCGGAATGAGCAGTTCTTC

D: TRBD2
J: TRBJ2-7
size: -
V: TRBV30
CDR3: CACKTLAGGSGEQYF
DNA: TGTGCCTGTAAAACCCTAGCGGGAGGCTCAGGCGAGCAGTACTTC

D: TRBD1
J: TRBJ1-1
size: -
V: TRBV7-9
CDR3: CASSLQGTNTEAFF
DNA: TGTGCCAGCAGCCTACAGGGGACGAACACTGAAGCTTTCTTT

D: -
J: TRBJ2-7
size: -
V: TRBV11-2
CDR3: CASSSPLRDYEQYF
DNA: TGTGCCAGCAGCTCCCCGCTGAGGGACTACGAGCAGTACTTC